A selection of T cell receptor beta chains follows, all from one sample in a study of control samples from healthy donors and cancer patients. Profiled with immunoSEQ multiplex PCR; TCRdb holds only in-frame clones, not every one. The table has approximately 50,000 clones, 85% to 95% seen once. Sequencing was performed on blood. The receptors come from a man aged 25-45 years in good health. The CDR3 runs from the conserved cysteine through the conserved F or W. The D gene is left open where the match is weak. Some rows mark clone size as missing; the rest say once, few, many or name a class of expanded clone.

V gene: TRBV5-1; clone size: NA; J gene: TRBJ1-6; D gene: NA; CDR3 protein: CASSRGDGMNSPLHF; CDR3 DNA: TGCGCCAGCAGCAGAGGGGACGGGATGAATTCACCCCTCCACTTT
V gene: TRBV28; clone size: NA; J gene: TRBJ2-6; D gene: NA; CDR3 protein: CASNDPPNGANVLTF; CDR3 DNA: TGTGCCAGCAATGACCCACCCAACGGGGCCAACGTCCTGACTTTC
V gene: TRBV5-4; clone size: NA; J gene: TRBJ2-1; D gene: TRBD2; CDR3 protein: CASSRGTSGAGYNEQFF; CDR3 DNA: TGTGCCAGCAGCCGCGGGACTAGCGGGGCCGGCTACAATGAGCAGTTCTTC
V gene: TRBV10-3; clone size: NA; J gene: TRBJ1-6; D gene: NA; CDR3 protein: CAISQGIGNSPLHF; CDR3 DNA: TGTGCCATCAGTCAGGGGATTGGTAATTCACCCCTCCACTTT
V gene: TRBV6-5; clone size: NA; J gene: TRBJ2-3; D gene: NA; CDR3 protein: CASTKAGFTDTQYF; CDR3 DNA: TGTGCCAGCACAAAAGCGGGTTTCACAGATACGCAGTATTTT
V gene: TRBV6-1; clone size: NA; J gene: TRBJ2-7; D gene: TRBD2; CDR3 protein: CASSEEGGRAFYEQYF; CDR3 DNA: TGTGCCAGCAGTGAAGAAGGCGGGAGGGCCTTCTACGAGCAGTACTTC
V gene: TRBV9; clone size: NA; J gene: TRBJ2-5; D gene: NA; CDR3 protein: CASSVEGWQGRETQYF; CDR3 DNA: TGTGCCAGCAGCGTAGAAGGGTGGCAGGGAAGAGAGACCCAGTACTTC
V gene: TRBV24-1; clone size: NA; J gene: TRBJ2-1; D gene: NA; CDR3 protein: CATSDSLESSYNEQFF; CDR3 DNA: TGTGCCACCAGTGATTCACTTGAGAGCTCCTACAATGAGCAGTTCTTC
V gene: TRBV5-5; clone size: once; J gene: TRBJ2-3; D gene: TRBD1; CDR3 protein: CASSFPWSRDSVSSTDTQYF; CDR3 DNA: TGTGCCAGCAGCTTCCCCTGGTCCCGGGACAGCGTTTCTAGCACAGATACGCAGTATTTT
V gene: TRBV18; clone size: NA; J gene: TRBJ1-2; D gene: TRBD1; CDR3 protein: CASSFGQGNYGYTF; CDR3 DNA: TGTGCCAGCTCATTCGGACAGGGGAACTATGGCTACACCTTC
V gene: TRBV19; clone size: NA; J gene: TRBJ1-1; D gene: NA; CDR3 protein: CASSMGRTEAFF; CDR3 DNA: TGTGCCAGTAGTATGGGGCGGACTGAAGCTTTCTTT
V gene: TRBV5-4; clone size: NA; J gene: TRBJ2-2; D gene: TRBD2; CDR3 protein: CASSRPTSGRSTGELFF; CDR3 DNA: TGTGCCAGCAGCCGCCCAACTAGCGGGAGATCCACCGGGGAGCTGTTTTTT
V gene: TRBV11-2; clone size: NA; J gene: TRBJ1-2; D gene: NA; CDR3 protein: CASSLGQYGYTF; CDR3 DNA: TGTGCCAGCAGCTTAGGCCAATATGGCTACACCTTC
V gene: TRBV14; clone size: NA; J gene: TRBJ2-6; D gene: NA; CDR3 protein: CASSPRGSGANVLTF; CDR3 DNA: TGTGCCAGCAGCCCCCGGGGCTCTGGGGCCAACGTCCTGACTTTC
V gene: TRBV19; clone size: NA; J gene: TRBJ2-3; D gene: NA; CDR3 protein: CASSIGGTDTQYF; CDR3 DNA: TGTGCCAGTAGTATTGGGGGAACGGATACGCAGTATTTT
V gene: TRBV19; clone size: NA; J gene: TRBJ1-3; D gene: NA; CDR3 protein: CASSISRQSGDTIYF; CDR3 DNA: TGTGCCAGTAGTATTTCGAGACAATCTGGAGACACCATATATTTT
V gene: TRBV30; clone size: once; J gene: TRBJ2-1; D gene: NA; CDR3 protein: CAWSVSVFHNEQFF; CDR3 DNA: TGTGCCTGGAGTGTTAGCGTTTTCCACAATGAGCAGTTCTTC
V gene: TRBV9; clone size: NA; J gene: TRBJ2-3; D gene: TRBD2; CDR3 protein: CASSVGGRADTQYF; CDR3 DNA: TGTGCCAGCAGCGTAGGCGGGAGAGCAGATACGCAGTATTTT